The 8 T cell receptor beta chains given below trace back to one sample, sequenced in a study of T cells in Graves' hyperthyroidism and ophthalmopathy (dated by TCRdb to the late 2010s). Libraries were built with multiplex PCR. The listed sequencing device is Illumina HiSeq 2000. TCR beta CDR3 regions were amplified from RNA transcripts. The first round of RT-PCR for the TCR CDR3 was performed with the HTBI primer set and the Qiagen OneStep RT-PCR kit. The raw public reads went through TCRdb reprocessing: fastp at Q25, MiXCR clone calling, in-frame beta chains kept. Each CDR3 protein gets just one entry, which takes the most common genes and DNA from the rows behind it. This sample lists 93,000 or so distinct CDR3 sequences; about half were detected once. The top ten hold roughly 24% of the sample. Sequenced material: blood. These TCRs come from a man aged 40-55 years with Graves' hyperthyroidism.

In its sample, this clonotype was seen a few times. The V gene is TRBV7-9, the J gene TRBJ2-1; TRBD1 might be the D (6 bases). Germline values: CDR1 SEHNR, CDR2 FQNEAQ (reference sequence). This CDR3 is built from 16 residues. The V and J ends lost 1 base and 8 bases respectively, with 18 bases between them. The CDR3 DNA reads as TGTGCCAGCAGCTTAGGTGCAACAACAGGGTGTGATGAGCAGTTCTTC. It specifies CASSLGATTGCDEQFF. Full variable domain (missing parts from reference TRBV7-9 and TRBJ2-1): DTGVSQNPRHKITKRGQNVTFRCDPISEHNRLYWYRQTLGQGPEFLTYFQNEAQLEKSRLLSDRFSAERPKGSFSTLEIQRTEQGDSAMYLCASSLGATTGCDEQFFGPGTRLTVL.

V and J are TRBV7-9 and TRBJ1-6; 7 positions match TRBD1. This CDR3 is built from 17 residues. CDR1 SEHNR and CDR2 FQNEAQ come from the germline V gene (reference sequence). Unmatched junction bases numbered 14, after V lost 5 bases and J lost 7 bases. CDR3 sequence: CASSRNRGGRVNSPLHF. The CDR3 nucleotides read TGTGCCAGCAGCCGTAACAGGGGCGGCAGGGTGAATTCACCCCTCCACTTT.

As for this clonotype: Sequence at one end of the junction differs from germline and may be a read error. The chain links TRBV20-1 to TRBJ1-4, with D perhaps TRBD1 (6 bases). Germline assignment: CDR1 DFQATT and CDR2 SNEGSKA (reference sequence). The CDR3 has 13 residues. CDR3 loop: CSARGGAHEKLFF. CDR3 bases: TGCAGTGCTAGAGGGGGGGCGCATGAAAAACTGTTTTTC.

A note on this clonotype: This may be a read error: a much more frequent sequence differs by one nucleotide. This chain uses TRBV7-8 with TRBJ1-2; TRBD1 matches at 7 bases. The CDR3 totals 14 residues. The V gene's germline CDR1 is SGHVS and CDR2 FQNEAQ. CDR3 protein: CASSYPGTDYDYTF. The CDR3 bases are TGTGCCAGCAGTTACCCGGGGACAGACTATGACTACACCTTC.

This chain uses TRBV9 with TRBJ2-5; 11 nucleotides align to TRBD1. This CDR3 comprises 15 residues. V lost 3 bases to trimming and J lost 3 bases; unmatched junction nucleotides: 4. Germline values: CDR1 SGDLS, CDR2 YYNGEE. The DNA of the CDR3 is TGTGCCAGCAGCGAGGGGACAGGGGGGAAAGAGACCCAGTACTTC. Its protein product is CASSEGTGGKETQYF.

The CDR3 loop reads CATRKGRTNEKLFF. DNA of the CDR3: TGTGCCACCAGGAAAGGAAGGACTAATGAAAAACTGTTTTTT. The rearrangement links TRBV24-1 to TRBJ1-4; D gene ambiguous. Germline CDR1 reads KGHDR; CDR2 reads SFDVKD. Deletions cut 7 bases from V and 2 bases from J, with 10 bases between. This CDR3 contains 14 residues.

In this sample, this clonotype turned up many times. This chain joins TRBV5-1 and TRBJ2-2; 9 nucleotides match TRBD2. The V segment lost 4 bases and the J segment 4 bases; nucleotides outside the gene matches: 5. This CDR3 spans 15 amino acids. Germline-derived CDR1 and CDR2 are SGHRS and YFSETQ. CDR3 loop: CASSPSSGSTGELFF. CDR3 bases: TGCGCCAGCAGCCCAAGTAGCGGGAGCACCGGGGAGCTGTTTTTT.

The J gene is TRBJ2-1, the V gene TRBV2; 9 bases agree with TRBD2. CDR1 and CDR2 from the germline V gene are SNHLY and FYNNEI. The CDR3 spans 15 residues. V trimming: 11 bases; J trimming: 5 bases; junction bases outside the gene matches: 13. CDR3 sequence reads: CAWSVGGGAHNEQFF. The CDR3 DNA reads TGTGCCTGGAGTGTAGGCGGGGGGGCCCACAATGAGCAGTTCTTC.